This T cell receptor beta chain was sequenced for a study of molecular identifiers for immune sequencing clone quantification. Study overall: The replicate experiment used RNA from approximately 22,000 or 94,000 naive CD8 cells. This RNA was split into five aliquots, and four of them were sequenced.

This clonotype was observed at least ten times. Naive CD8 T cells, phenotype CD8+CD4-CCR7+CD45RA+, were sorted. Trimming removed 3 bases from V and 1 base from J; junction bases left unmatched: 1. CDR1 SGHVS and CDR2 FNYEAQ come from the germline V gene. The CDR3 totals 14 residues. TCRdb called the PCR reads again in MiXCR, with one record for every CDR3 protein. The repertoire has under 600,000 distinct CDR3 sequences, roughly 25% of them found once; the top ten carry about 0.75%. The V call is TRBV7-6, the J call TRBJ2-3, with 7 nucleotides matching TRBD1. The sequenced material came from naive CD8+ T cells from blood, with Jurkat cell RNA spiked in. Documented subset: FACS-sorted CD8+CD4-CCR7+CD45RA+ naive T cells. The sequence derives from a human donor in good health. Some libraries in this study had Jurkat cell RNA spiked in. Written as DNA, the CDR3 is TGTGCCAGCAGCTTCGGGACAGGCACAGATACGCAGTATTTT. This translates into CASSFGTGTDTQYF.